The rows below give T cell receptor beta chains drawn from one sample of a study of human T cells and chemical hapten exposure. TCRdb analysed the RACE reads with MiXCR anew, one entry per CDR3 protein. This table holds roughly 100,000 distinct CDR3 sequences, over 7.5% found once. The sample here was whole blood, taken in connection with sensitization to the hapten diphenylcyclopropenone (DPC). Receptors were obtained from a woman aged 40-49 years with alopecia areata. Some clones in this sample may be carry-over from other donors' samples. Both conserved end residues are part of each CDR3. A D gene is named only where the DNA matches it firmly. Some rows have no size entry. The others give once, few or many, or a class for an expanded clone.

few	TRBD1	TRBJ2-7	TRBV9	TGTGCCAGCAGCGTATTGGGGACAGGGTCCATCGAGCAGTACTTC	CASSVLGTGSIEQYF
-	-	TRBJ1-1	TRBV6-1	TGTGCCAGCACCCCCAGGGCTGAAGCTTTCTTT	CASTPRAEAFF
few	TRBD1	TRBJ2-7	TRBV4-1	TGCGCCAGCAGCCAAAATCTCCCGGGACAGGGGGTCCACGAGCAGTACTTC	CASSQNLPGQGVHEQYF
many	-	TRBJ2-7	TRBV28	TGTGCCAGCAGCTTGGACAGCTACGAGCAGTACTTC	CASSLDSYEQYF
few	TRBD1	TRBJ2-6	TRBV5-5	TGTGCCAGCAGCCAACGGGACAGGCGTCCCGTCCTGACTTTC	CASSQRDRRPVLTF
few	-	TRBJ1-1	TRBV29-1	TGCAGCGCTGGGAAAAACACTGAAGCTTTCTTT	CSAGKNTEAFF
-	TRBD1	TRBJ2-4	TRBV12-3/TRBV12-4	TGTGCCAGCAGTTTACCAGGGGGTTCATACATTCAGTACTTC	CASSLPGGSYIQYF
-	-	TRBJ2-5	TRBV14	TGTGCCAGCAGCCAAGATCCCCGGACCAAATACCAAGAGACCCAGTACTTC	CASSQDPRTKYQETQYF
-	TRBD1	TRBJ2-7	TRBV28	TGTGCCAGCAGTAGGTCGGACAGGTTGATGTACGAGCAGTACTTC	CASSRSDRLMYEQYF
few	-	TRBJ2-6	TRBV7-6	TGTGCCAGCAGCTTAGCGGGGCAGTCTGGGGCCAACGTCCTGACTTTC	CASSLAGQSGANVLTF
few	TRBD2	TRBJ2-1	TRBV7-9	TGTGCCAGCAGCAGACGACCGGGACTAGCAAGCAATGAGCAGTTCTTC	CASSRRPGLASNEQFF
-	-	TRBJ1-4	TRBV20-1	TGCAGTGCTATGGGGGGGTTTGAAAAACTGTTTTTT	CSAMGGFEKLFF
many	TRBD1	TRBJ2-7	TRBV6-5	TGTGCCAGCAGCTCACCTCAGCCGGGACAGGGGAGGGTCGAGCAGTACTTC	CASSSPQPGQGRVEQYF
few	TRBD2	TRBJ2-5	TRBV5-1	TGCGCCAGCTCCACCACTAGCGGTGGGGAGACCCAGTACTTC	CASSTTSGGETQYF
-	-	TRBJ2-3	TRBV9	TGTGCCAGCAGCGTACAGGAAGGGACGCAGTATTTT	CASSVQEGTQYF
many	-	TRBJ1-1	TRBV6-5	TGTGCCAGCAGTTACTCAGGACTTTCCACTGAAGCTTTCTTT	CASSYSGLSTEAFF
few	-	TRBJ1-5	TRBV6-6	TGTGCCAGCAGTCGACAGGCCTCCGATCAGCCCCAGCATTTT	CASSRQASDQPQHF
-	-	TRBJ1-5	TRBV28	TGTGCCAGCAGTTCTGCTTCGGGGGTTCGGAATCGGCCCCAGCATTTT	CASSSASGVRNRPQHF
few	TRBD1	TRBJ2-2	TRBV27	TGTGCCAGCACGGGGGACAGGGAGAGGGCGAACACCGGGGAGCTGTTTTTT	CASTGDRERANTGELFF
many	TRBD2	TRBJ2-1	TRBV20-1	TGCAGTGCTACGGGACTATCCTTCTACAATGAGCAGTTCTTC	CSATGLSFYNEQFF
-	-	TRBJ2-7	TRBV11-3	TGTGCCAGCAGCTTAGCGCCCAACTACGAGCAGTACTTC	CASSLAPNYEQYF
few	-	TRBJ2-1	TRBV2	TGTGCCGGCCGACAGGGAGGCAATGAGCAGTTCTTC	CAGRQGGNEQFF
many	-	TRBJ2-1	TRBV12-3/TRBV12-4	TGTGCCAGCAGTTTACCGGTATCCTACAATGAGCAGTTCTTC	CASSLPVSYNEQFF
-	-	TRBJ2-3	TRBV29-1	TGCAGCGCCCACCTAGCGCCCCGGGTAGATACGCAGTATTTT	CSAHLAPRVDTQYF
few	TRBD1	TRBJ2-7	TRBV6-5	TGTGCCAGCAGTTCTTGGACAGGGCCCTCCTACGAGCAGTACTTC	CASSSWTGPSYEQYF
many	-	TRBJ2-3	TRBV6-4	TGTGCCACCTCGAGCCGTCCTAGCACAGATACGCAGTATTTT	CATSSRPSTDTQYF
many	-	TRBJ1-1	TRBV5-6	TGTGCCAGCAGCTTGTGGCGGAAGAACACTGAAGCTTTCTTT	CASSLWRKNTEAFF
few	-	TRBJ1-1	TRBV4-3	TGCGCCAGCAGCCAAGATCAAAAGTTGAACACTGAAGCTTTCTTT	CASSQDQKLNTEAFF
many	-	TRBJ2-2	TRBV12-3/TRBV12-4	TGTGCCAGCAGTCCCCCGGACGGCCTCACCGGGGAGCTGTTTTTT	CASSPPDGLTGELFF
many	TRBD1	TRBJ1-2	TRBV27	TGTGCCAGCAGTTCGCCCGACAGGGGTAATCGAGGCTACACCTTC	CASSSPDRGNRGYTF
few	-	TRBJ2-2	TRBV27	TGTGCCAGCAGTTTTAGCGTCACCGGGGAGCTGTTTTTT	CASSFSVTGELFF
-	TRBD2	TRBJ2-3	TRBV7-6	TGTGCCAGCAGCTTACTAGCGGGAGTATTCCCAGATACGCAGTATTTT	CASSLLAGVFPDTQYF
-	-	TRBJ1-3	TRBV27	TGTGCCAGCACTGACAGAAAGGGCTCTGGAAACACCATATATTTT	CASTDRKGSGNTIYF
many	-	TRBJ2-1	TRBV27	TGTGCCAGCAGACCATCAGGGTCGGGGGAGTGGTTCTTC	CASRPSGSGEWFF
-	-	TRBJ1-2	TRBV7-6	TGTGCCAGCAGCTTACCTCCCCCAGAGGGCTACACCTTC	CASSLPPPEGYTF
-	-	TRBJ1-2	TRBV6-2/TRBV6-3	TGTGCCAGCAGTGACGGGTCCACCCGTAACTATGGCTACACCTTC	CASSDGSTRNYGYTF
many	TRBD1	TRBJ2-7	TRBV29-1	TGCAGCGTAGGACAGGGCAGCGAGCAGTACTTC	CSVGQGSEQYF